This T cell receptor beta chain was profiled in a study of shared clonotypes between healthy human individuals. Overall study findings and caveats: Represented diversity, genetic and exposure-history alike, was limited by few donors.

Assay: immunoSEQ multiplex PCR; the TCRdb copy retains only in-frame clones and omits some. The repertoire holds about half a million clones, with approximately 80% as singletons. Worth noting for this clone: Its antigen is currently unknown.

The ends lost 4 bases at V and 3 bases at J; junction bases unmatched: 6. Germline loops: CDR1 SGDLS, CDR2 YYNGEE. This CDR3 is 15 amino acids long. The TCR sequence derives from a woman between 40 and 55 years old in good health. Some clones in this sample may be carry-over from other donors' samples. V is TRBV9 and J is TRBJ2-1; 8 positions agree with TRBD2. The source material was PBMCs. The CDR3 loop reads CASSKSGSGYNEQFF. The CDR3 nucleotides are TGTGCCAGCAGCAAAAGCGGGAGTGGCTACAATGAGCAGTTCTTC.